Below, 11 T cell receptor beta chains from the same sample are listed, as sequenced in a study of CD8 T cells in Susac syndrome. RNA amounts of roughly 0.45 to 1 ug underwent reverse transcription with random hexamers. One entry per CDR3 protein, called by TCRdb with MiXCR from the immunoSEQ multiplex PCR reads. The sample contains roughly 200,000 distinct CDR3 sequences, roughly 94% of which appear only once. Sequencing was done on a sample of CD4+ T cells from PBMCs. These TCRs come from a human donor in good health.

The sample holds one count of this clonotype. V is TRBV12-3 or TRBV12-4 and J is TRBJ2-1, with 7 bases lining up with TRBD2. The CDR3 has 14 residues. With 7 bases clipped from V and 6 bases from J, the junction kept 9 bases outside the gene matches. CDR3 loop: CASTPPGLTNEQFF. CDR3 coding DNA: TGTGCCAGCACCCCGCCGGGACTAACCAATGAGCAGTTCTTC.

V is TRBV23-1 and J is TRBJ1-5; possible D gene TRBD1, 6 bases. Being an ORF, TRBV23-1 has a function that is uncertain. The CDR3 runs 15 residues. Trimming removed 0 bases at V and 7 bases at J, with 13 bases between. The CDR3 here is CASSQSRRGGQPQHF. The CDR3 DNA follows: TGCGCCAGCAGTCAATCCCGGCGGGGGGGCCAGCCCCAGCATTTT.

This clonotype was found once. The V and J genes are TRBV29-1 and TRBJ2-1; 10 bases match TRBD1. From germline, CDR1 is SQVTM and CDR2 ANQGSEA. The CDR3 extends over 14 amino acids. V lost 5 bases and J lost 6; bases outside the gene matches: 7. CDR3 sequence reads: CSVRDRGNFNEQFF. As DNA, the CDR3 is TGCAGCGTTCGGGACAGGGGTAATTTCAATGAGCAGTTCTTC.

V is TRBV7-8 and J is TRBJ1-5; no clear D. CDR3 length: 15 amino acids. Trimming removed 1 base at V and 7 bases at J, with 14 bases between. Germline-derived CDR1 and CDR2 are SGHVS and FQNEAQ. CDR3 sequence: CASSLERPRGQPQHF. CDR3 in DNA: TGTGCCAGCAGCTTAGAAAGGCCGAGAGGGCAGCCCCAGCATTTT.

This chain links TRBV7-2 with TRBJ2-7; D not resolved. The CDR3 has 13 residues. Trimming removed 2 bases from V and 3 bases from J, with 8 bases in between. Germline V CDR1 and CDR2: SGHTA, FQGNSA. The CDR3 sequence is CASSLFSSYEQYF. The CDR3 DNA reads TGTGCCAGCAGCTTATTTAGTAGCTACGAGCAGTACTTC.

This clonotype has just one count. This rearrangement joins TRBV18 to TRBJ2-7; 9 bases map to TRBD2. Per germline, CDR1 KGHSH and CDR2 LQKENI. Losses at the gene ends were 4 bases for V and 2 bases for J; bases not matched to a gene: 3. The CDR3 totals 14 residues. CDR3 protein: CASSLAGVTYEQYF. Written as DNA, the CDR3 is TGTGCCAGCTCACTAGCGGGAGTAACCTACGAGCAGTACTTC.

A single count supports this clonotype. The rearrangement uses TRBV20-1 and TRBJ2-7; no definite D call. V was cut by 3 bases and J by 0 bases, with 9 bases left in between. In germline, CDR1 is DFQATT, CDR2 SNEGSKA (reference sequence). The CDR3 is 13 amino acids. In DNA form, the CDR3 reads TGCAGTGCTAGGGATCCTTACTCCTACGAGCAGTACTTC. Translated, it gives CSARDPYSYEQYF.

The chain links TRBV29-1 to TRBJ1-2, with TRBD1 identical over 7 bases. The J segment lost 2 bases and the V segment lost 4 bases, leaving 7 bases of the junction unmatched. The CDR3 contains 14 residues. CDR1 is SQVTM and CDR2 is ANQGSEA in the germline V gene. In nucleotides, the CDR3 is TGCAGCGTTGCACTGGGACAGTTCAACTATGGCTACACCTTC. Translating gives CSVALGQFNYGYTF.

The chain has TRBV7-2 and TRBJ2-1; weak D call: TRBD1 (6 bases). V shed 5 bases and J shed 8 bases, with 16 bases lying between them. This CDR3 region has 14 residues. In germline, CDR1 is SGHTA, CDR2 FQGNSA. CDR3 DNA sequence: TGTGCCAGCAGCACTCCAACAGGGTGGGATGAGCAGTTCTTC. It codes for CASSTPTGWDEQFF.

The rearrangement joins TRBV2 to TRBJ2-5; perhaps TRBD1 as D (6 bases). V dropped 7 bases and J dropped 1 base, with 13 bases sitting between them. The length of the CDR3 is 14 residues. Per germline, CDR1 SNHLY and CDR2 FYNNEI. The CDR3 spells CASNKGQLQETQYF. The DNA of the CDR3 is TGTGCCAGCAATAAAGGACAGCTCCAAGAGACCCAGTACTTC.

The CDR3 here is CATSTGVVDNEQFF. The DNA of the CDR3 is TGTGCCACCAGCACAGGGGTTGTAGACAATGAGCAGTTCTTC. The chain links TRBV15 to TRBJ2-1, with D possibly TRBD1 on 6 matching bases. The CDR3 extends over 14 amino acids. Germline CDR1 is LNHNV and CDR2 is YYDKDF (reference sequence). Trimming left V 4 bases short and J 5 bases short, with 12 bases between.